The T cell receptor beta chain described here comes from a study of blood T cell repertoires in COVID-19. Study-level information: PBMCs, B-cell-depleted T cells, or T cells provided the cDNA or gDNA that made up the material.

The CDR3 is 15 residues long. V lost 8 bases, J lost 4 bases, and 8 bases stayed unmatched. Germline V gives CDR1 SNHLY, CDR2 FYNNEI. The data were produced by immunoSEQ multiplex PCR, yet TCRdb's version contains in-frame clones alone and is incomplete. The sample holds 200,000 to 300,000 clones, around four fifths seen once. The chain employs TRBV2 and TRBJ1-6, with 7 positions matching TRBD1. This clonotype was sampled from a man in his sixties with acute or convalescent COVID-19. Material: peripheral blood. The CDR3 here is CASGQGVKYNSPLHF. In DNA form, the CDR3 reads TGTGCCAGCGGTCAGGGGGTGAAGTATAATTCACCCCTCCACTTT. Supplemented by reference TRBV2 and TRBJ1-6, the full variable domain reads EPEVTQTPSHQVTQMGQEVILRCVPISNHLYFYWYRQILGQKVEFLVSFYNNEISEKSEIFDDQFSVERPDGSNFTLKIRSTKLEDSAMYFCASGQGVKYNSPLHFGNGTRLTVT.